This T cell receptor beta chain is from a study of blood T cells in healthy people across ages. Primed by a sample-barcoded 5' primer and a J-beta primer mix, a second PCR proceeded for roughly 7 to 12 cycles. TCRdb re-derived calls from the 5' RACE reads in MiXCR, one entry per CDR3 protein. The sample yields 250,000 to 300,000 distinct CDR3 sequences, 27% seen once. Points from the study as a whole: A strong correlation was seen between TCR beta diversity and naive T cell percentage. Observed TCR beta diversity per million T cells went down as age went up. This fall followed a roughly linear course with age. Shifts in expanded clonotypes may have been confounded by donor CMV status, which was unknown.

As for this clonotype: Antigen: not known.

The TCR was taken from a woman in her 70s in good health. The specimen sequenced was blood.

The CDR3 loop is CASSLFTGRTDTQYF. DNA of the CDR3: TGTGCCAGCAGCTTATTTACCGGACGGACAGATACGCAGTATTTT. The genes are TRBV7-3 and TRBJ2-3; D is uncertain. The germline V gene has CDR1 SGHTA and CDR2 FQGTGA. Trimming shortened V by 2 bases and J by 3 bases, and 12 bases separated the two germline ends. CDR3 length: 15 residues.